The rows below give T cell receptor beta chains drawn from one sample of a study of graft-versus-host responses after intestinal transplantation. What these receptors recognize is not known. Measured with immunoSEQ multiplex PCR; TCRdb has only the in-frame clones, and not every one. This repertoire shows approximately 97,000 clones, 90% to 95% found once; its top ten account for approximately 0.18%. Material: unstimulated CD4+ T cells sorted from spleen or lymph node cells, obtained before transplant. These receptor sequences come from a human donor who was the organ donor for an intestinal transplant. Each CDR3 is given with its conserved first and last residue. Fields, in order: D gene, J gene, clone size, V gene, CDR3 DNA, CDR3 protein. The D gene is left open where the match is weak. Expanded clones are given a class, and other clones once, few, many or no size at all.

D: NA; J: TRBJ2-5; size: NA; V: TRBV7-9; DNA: TGTGCCAGCAGAATAGGCCGGGGAATCCAAGAGACCCAGTACTTC; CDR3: CASRIGRGIQETQYF
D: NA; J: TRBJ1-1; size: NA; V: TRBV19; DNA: TGTGCCAGCAAACCAGGGAGGGAGGACACTGAAGCTTTCTTT; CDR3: CASKPGREDTEAFF
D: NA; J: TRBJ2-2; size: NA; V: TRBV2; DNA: TGTGCCAGCGACAACAGGATAACCGGGGAGCTGTTTTTT; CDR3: CASDNRITGELFF
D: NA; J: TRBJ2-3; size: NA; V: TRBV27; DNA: TGTGCCAGCAGTCTTTTTTACCATACTAGCACAGATACGCAGTATTTT; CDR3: CASSLFYHTSTDTQYF
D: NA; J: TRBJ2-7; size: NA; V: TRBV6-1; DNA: TGTGCCAGCAGCTACAGGGAGTACGAGCAGTACTTC; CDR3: CASSYREYEQYF
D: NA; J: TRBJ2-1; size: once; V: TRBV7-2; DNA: TGTGCCAGCAGTTGGGAGTTTGAGCAGTTCTTC; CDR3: CASSWEFEQFF
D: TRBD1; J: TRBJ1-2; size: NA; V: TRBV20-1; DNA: TGCAGTGGTAACAGGGGGGATGGCTACACCTTC; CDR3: CSGNRGDGYTF
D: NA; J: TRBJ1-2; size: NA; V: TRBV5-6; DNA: TGTGCCAGCAGGACTGCTGTCTATGGCTACACCTTC; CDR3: CASRTAVYGYTF
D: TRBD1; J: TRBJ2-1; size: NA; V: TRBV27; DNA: TGTGCCAGCAGTTTAGGGGACAGCCATTCGCCGCGCTCCTACAATGAGCAGTTCTTC; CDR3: CASSLGDSHSPRSYNEQFF
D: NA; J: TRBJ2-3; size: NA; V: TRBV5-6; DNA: TGTGCCAGCAGCTTGGGACTAGGGTCAGATACGCAGTATTTT; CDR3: CASSLGLGSDTQYF
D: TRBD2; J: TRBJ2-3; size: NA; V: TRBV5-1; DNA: TGCGCCAGCAGCTTCGGTACGAGCGGGGGGAGAACAGATACGCAGTATTTT; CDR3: CASSFGTSGGRTDTQYF
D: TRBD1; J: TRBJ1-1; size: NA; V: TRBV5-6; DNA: TGTGCCAGCAGCTTGGGTCTCCGGGACAGGACTAAGAACACTGAAGCTTTCTTT; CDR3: CASSLGLRDRTKNTEAFF
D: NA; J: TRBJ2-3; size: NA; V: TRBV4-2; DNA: TGTGCCAGCAGCCAAGGGGCTTTAGGGGGGGAGAGGGATACGCAGTATTTT; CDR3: CASSQGALGGERDTQYF
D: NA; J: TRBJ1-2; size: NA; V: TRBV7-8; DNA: TGTGCCAGCAGCTTAGGGGACTTGAACTATGGCTACACCTTC; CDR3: CASSLGDLNYGYTF
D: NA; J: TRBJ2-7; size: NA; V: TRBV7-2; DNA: TGTGCCAGCAGCCGAGCCTACGAGCAGTACTTC; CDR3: CASSRAYEQYF
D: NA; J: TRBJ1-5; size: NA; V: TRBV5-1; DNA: TGCGCCAGCAGCTTGGCCCTTCATCAGCCCCAGCATTTT; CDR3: CASSLALHQPQHF
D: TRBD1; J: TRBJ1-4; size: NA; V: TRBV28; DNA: TGTGCCAGCATCCCTGACAGGGGGCTATTAAGAGCTAATGAAAAACTGTTTTTT; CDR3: CASIPDRGLLRANEKLFF
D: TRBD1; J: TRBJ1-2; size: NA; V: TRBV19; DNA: TGTGCCAGTAAAGGACAGGGGCCTGGCTACACCTTC; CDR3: CASKGQGPGYTF
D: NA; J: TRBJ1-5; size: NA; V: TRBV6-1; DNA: TGTGCCGGCAGTGAAGGCAGCGCTAGCAATCAGCCCCAGCATTTT; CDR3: CAGSEGSASNQPQHF
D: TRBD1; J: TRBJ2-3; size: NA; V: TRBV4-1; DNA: TGCGCCAGCAGCGTCAGACAGGGATCCACAGATACGCAGTATTTT; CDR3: CASSVRQGSTDTQYF
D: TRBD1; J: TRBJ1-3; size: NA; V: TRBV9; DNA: TGTGCCAGCAGCACACGGACAGGACTCTCTGGAAACACCATATATTTT; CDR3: CASSTRTGLSGNTIYF
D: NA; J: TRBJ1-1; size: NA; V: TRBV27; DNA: TGTGCCAGCTCCAAAGTCGTCGGCACTGAAGCTTTCTTT; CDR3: CASSKVVGTEAFF
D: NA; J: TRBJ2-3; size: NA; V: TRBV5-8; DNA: TGTGCCAGCCACGCTAGGTTCCGCACAGATACGCAGTATTTT; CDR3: CASHARFRTDTQYF
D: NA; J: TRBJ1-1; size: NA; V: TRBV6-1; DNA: TGTGCCAGCAGGGACAGATTGAACACTGAAGCTTTCTTT; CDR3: CASRDRLNTEAFF
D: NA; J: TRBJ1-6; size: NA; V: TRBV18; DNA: TGTGCCAGCTCACCAGACTCAGCTAATTCACCCCTCCACTTT; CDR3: CASSPDSANSPLHF
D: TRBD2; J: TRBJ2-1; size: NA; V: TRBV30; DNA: TGTGCCTGGAGCTGGCTAGCGGGGGAGGGGGAGCAGTTCTTC; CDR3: CAWSWLAGEGEQFF
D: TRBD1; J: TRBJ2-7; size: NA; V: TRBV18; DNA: TGTGCCAGCTCACCGCTCGGGACAGGGTCCTACGAGCAGTACTTC; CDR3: CASSPLGTGSYEQYF
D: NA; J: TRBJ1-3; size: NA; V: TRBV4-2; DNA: TGTGCCAGCAGCCAAGATGGGCACAGGGCCCAAAACACCATATATTTT; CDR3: CASSQDGHRAQNTIYF
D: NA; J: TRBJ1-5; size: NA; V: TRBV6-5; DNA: TGTGCCAGCAGTTTCGCGGGGCAAGGTCAGCCCCAGCATTTT; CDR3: CASSFAGQGQPQHF
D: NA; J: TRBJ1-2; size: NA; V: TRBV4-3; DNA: TGCGCCAGCAGCCAAGAGAGGGGGGGCGGCTACACCTTC; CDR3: CASSQERGGGYTF
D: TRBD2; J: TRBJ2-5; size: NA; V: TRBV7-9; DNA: TGTGCCAGCAGCTTAAGTCTTTCCGGGCTAGCGGGGGGGAAAGAGACCCAGTACTTC; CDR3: CASSLSLSGLAGGKETQYF
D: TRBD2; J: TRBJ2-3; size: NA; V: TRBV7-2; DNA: TGTGCCAGCAGCTTAGTAGCGGGGCCAATGGATACGCAGTATTTT; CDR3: CASSLVAGPMDTQYF
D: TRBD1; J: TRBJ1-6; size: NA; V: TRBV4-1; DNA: TGCGCCAGCAGCCAAGATCTAGGGACAGGGGGCTATTACCAGGGGTCACCCCTCCACTTT; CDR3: CASSQDLGTGGYYQGSPLHF
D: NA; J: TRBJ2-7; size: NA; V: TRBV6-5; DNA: TGTGCCAGCAGGACAAACTACGAGCAGTACTTC; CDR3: CASRTNYEQYF
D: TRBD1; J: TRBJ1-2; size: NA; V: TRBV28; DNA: TGTGCCAGCAGCACTACGGGACAGGCTTATGGCTACACCTTC; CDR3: CASSTTGQAYGYTF
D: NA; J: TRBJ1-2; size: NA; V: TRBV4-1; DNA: TGCGCCAGCAGCCCCGGTGGGGGGGTACTTTATGGCTACACCTTC; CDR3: CASSPGGGVLYGYTF
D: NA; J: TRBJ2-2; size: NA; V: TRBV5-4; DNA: TGTGCCAGCAGCTTGGGCAGGGTCAACACCGGGGAGCTGTTTTTT; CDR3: CASSLGRVNTGELFF
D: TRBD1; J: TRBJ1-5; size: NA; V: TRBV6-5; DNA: TGTGCCAGCAGTTATGGGGACAGCAGTCAGCCCCAGCATTTT; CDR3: CASSYGDSSQPQHF
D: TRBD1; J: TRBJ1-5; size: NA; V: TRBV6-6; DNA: TGTGCCAGCAGCCTAGGGACAGGTTCTAGCAATCAGCCCCAGCATTTT; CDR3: CASSLGTGSSNQPQHF
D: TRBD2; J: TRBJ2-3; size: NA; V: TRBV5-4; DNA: TGTGCCAGCAGCTTAAAACTGACTAGCGATGCAGATACGCAGTATTTT; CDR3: CASSLKLTSDADTQYF
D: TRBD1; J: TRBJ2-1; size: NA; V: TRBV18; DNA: TGTGCCAGCTCACTGGACAGGGCCGATGAGCAGTTCTTC; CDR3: CASSLDRADEQFF
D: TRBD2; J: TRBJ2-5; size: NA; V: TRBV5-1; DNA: TGCGCCAGCAGCCCTTTACGACTAGCGGAAAGGGGAGAGACCCAGTACTTC; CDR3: CASSPLRLAERGETQYF
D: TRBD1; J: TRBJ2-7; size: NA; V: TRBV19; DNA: TGTGCCAGTAGTAATACGGGACAGCGCAACGAGCAGTACTTC; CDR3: CASSNTGQRNEQYF
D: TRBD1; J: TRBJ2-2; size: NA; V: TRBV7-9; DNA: TGTGCCAGCAGCCGACGACAGGGGGCCGGGGGGGAGCTGTTTTTT; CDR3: CASSRRQGAGGELFF
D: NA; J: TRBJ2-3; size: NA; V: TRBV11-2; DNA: TGTGCCAGCAGCTTAGATCCCGTGAGTACGCAGTATTTT; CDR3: CASSLDPVSTQYF
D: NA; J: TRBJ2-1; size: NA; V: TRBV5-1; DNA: TGCGCCAGCAGCTTAGGACTGAGCTCCTACAATGAGCAGTTCTTC; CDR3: CASSLGLSSYNEQFF
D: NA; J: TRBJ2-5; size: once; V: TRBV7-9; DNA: TGTGCCAGCAGCCTAACCCTCCAAGAGACCCAGTACTTC; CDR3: CASSLTLQETQYF
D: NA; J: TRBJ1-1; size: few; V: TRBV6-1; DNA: TGTGCCAGCAGTGAACGAGGGCAGGCCGAAGCTTTCTTT; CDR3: CASSERGQAEAFF
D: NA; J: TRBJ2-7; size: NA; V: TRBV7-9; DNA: TGTGCCAGCAGCTGGGACATCTCCTACGAGCAGTACTTC; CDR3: CASSWDISYEQYF
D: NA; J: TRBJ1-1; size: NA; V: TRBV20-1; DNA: TGCAGTGCCCGCGCGGTCCCTGAAGCTTTCTTT; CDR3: CSARAVPEAFF
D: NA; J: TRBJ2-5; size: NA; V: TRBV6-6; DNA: TGTGCCAGCTACCTACAAGAGACCCAGTACTTC; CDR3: CASYLQETQYF
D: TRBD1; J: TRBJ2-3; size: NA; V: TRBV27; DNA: TGTGCCAGCAGTCATCGAACCGGGACAGGGACAGATACGCAGTATTTT; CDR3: CASSHRTGTGTDTQYF
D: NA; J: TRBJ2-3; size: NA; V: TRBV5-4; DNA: TGTGCCAGCAGCTCAGGATTACCCAAAAGCACAGATACGCAGTATTTT; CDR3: CASSSGLPKSTDTQYF
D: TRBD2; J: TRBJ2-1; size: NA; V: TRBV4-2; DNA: TGTGCCAGCAGCCATTTTGGGACTAGCGGGGAGGGCTACAATGAGCAGTTCTTC; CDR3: CASSHFGTSGEGYNEQFF
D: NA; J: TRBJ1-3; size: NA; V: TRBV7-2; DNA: TGTGCCAGCAGCTCCTATGCCGAATCTGGAAACACCATATATTTT; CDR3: CASSSYAESGNTIYF